The T cell receptor beta chain under discussion was sequenced for a study of yellow fever vaccine responses in identical twins. Findings of the study overall: Twins' vaccine T cell responses were reported to seem partly convergent and partly personalized.

From the RT-PCR reads, TCRdb called clonotypes with MiXCR, one entry per CDR3 protein. The sample shows about 5,600 distinct CDR3 sequences, 77% of them seen only once. Germline values: CDR1 PRHDT, CDR2 FYEKMQ (reference sequence). After removal of 0 bases from V and 4 bases from J, the junction contained 7 bases not matched to a gene. The CDR3 has 16 amino acids. Points on this clonotype: Its antigen remains unknown.

V and J are TRBV13 and TRBJ2-3, with TRBD1 matching over 7 bases. Sample: T cells from blood (PBMCs), unsorted or a sorted subset (not recorded which), taken before or after yellow fever vaccination (not recorded which). The source is a woman under 30 who received the yellow fever vaccine. DNA for the CDR3: TGTGCCAGCAGCTTAGGATTGGTACAGGGGTCAGATACGCAGTATTTT. Translated: CASSLGLVQGSDTQYF.